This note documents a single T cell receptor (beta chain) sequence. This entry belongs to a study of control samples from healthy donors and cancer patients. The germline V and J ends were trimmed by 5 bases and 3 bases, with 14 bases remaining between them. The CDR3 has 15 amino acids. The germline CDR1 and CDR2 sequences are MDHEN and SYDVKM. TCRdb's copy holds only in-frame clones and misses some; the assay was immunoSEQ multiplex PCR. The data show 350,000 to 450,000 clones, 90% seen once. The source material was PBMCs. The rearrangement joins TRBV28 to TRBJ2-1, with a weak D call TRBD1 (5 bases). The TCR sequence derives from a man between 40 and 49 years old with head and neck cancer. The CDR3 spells CASSPSRQYYNEQFF. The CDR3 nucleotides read TGTGCCAGCAGTCCTTCTCGACAGTACTACAATGAGCAGTTCTTC.